This T cell receptor (beta chain) stems from a study of shared clonotypes between healthy human individuals. Whole-study context: Participating donors consisted of a couple of women and a few men aged 18 to 49. CD4 naive and CD4 memory each took three plates per donor, while CD8 naive took two and CD8 memory one.

This clone showed up just a few times. Its antigen is currently unknown. TCRdb's table, derived via immunoSEQ multiplex PCR, lists solely in-frame clones and lacks some. The repertoire holds millions of clones, with approximately 94% as singletons. The CDR3 has 13 amino acids. V was shortened by 3 bases and J by 5 bases, with 5 bases between the two germline ends. Germline V gene sequence: CDR1 SGHTA, CDR2 FQGNSA. Study-level points and caveats: Larger estimated richness was generally seen in naive subsets than in memory subsets.

The chain combines TRBV7-2 with TRBJ1-6, with unresolved D. Input material: naive CD4+ T cells sorted from blood. This sample's subset: CD45RA+ positively selected. The source is a man between 18 and 29 years old in good health. CDR3: CASSFGNNSPLHF. CDR3 nucleotide sequence: TGTGCCAGCAGCTTTGGCAATAATTCACCCCTCCACTTT.